This T cell receptor (beta chain) was recovered during a study of CD8+ T cells in alopecia areata. Study context: Tofacitinib ran 6 to 18 months, followed by 6 months off drug.

Worth noting for this clone: Its antigen is currently unknown.

CDR3 length: 15 amino acids. Trimming removed 5 bases from V and 5 bases from J, with 18 bases in between. CDR1 is PRHDT, CDR2 FYEKMQ, per germline (reference sequence). Collected material from alopecia areata patients comprised lesional scalp punch biopsies and peripheral blood. RNA extraction was followed by reverse transcription into cDNA, which acted as the sequencing template. Produced via immunoSEQ multiplex PCR; TCRdb's table is partial and in-frame only. The sample carries some 170,000 clones, just over 65% recorded once. Study conclusions and caveats: Relative to normal scalp, lesional scalp, especially alopecia totalis/universalis, showed higher clonality. Scalp samples also yield sequences from resident alphabeta T cells of normal skin.

The sample was CD8+ T cells sorted from blood, taken at week 0. The source is a human donor with alopecia areata. The chain employs TRBV13 and TRBJ2-5, with TRBD2 as a possible D gene (7 bases). In DNA, the CDR3 is TGTGCCAGCAGCCCGGGGGGCCGTGACCGCGAGACCCAGTACTTC. This encodes CASSPGGRDRETQYF.